This T cell receptor (beta chain) was observed in a study of shared clonotypes between healthy human individuals (dated by TCRdb to about 2020). About the full investigation: The cohort comprised two women and a few men aged 18 to 49 years. Per donor, three plates each were used for CD4 naive and CD4 memory, two for CD8 naive, and one for CD8 memory. Between about 0.85 and 9.5 billion PBMCs per donor were obtained by leukapheresis. Blood TCR repertoires of five healthy adults were deeply sequenced to estimate repertoire size and the extent of clonotype sharing between individuals. Libraries were prepared and TCR repertoires were sequenced by different laboratories using diverse techniques, in order to increase sequencing depth and limit assay-specific biases.

TCR CDR3 regions were amplified from genomic DNA by multiplex PCR using the deep immunoSEQ assay. Genomic DNA extracted from each cell subset was distributed evenly over all wells of several immunoSEQ 96-well plates, and each plate served as one replicate. For sorted subsets, around 200 ng genomic DNA, equal to approximately 30,000 T cell genomes, was loaded into each replicate PCR. Purified libraries were quantified with a Qubit 3.0 fluorometer, sized on a Bioanalyzer 2100, and re-quantified with the KAPA Library Quantification kit. Every immunoSEQ 96-well plate was sequenced on a dedicated single-read 150-cycle Illumina NextSeq 550 flow cell. As for the original processing: Because only junctional sequences without quality scores were contained in the immunoSEQ output, filtering matching that applied to full-length reads could not be performed. To assign V/J genes and CDR3, sequences were annotated against IMGT germline references using PyIR, a Python wrapper for IgBLAST v1.9. Any read was removed if the V/J assignment was weak (E-value above 1e-6), the CDR3 was missing, or the read contained stop codons, out-of-frame junctions, or ambiguous translated residues. V3J clonotypes were defined by identical inferred V gene, J gene, and CDR3 amino acid sequence. Percentage overlap between repertoires was computed as shared unique clonotypes divided by the size of the smaller repertoire. Three approaches were used to assess repertoire richness: RTK rarefaction, the Chao1 estimator, and Recon v2.1 estimates of unobserved clonotypes. OLGA was used to compute generation probabilities for all TCRbeta clonotypes that the gDNA method yielded from several donors. This immuneACCESS table, as held by TCRdb, lists in-frame sequences with V and J called but not all clones. Of the missing ones, under half trace to an unresolved V gene in checked studies; the others have no known cause. D and trimming come from the DNA, and the V and J calls and clone size come from that table. The sample table shows about 600,000 clones, and almost 97% are seen once. Together, the top ten hold around 0.057% of the sample.

Study-level results and caveats: Pairwise subsampling indicated that sequencing depth was expected to affect the degree of clonotype sharing among donors. Higher generation probabilities were observed for clonotypes shared by all four sorted-subset donors than for non-shared clonotypes. Estimated clonotype richness was generally larger for naive than for memory subsets. Because the study included a small number of donors, the genetic and exposure-history diversity represented was limited. When several donors were compared, the shared fraction of clonotypes was around 5.1% for naive CD4, around 4% for naive CD8, 2% to 2.5% for memory CD4, and 0.35% to 0.5% for memory CD8. Sampling was limited to blood, and TCR repertoires in tissue likely differ from TCR repertoires in blood. Rarefaction of sorted-subset datasets indicated incomplete sequencing despite the large sequencing depth.

Points on this clone: It lacks a known antigen. No per-base quality is available; no much larger clone lies one base away.

The donors were healthy, HIV-negative adults who had no recently reported acute infections or vaccinations. Only Caucasian adults living in Nashville, Tennessee, USA were represented among the donors. CD4+ T cells were enriched by magnetic negative selection; naive cells were then positively selected on CD45RA, and the negative fraction formed the memory subset. Blood was obtained by leukapheresis, after which PBMCs were separated by Ficoll-Histopaque density gradient centrifugation and cryopreserved in liquid nitrogen vapor phase. Analytical flow cytometry was used to check the purity and quantity of every magnetically sorted T cell population. Genomic DNA was isolated from each sorted fraction and quantified by UV absorbance on a Nanodrop 2000c. The sequencing input was naive CD4+ T cells sorted from blood. The cell subset or site label, read with the paper, signifies: CD45RA+ positively selected. The TCR sequence derives from a young woman in good health.

The DNA sequence follows: TGTGCCAGTAGTCCCCCCCGGACAAGTCCTTATGGCTACACCTTC. The encoded protein is CASSPPRTSPYGYTF. The chain couples TRBV19 to TRBJ1-2; a tentative D call is TRBD1 (5 bases match). V sheds 5 bases and J sheds 5 bases, leaving 18 bases between their ends. From the cysteine up to the phenylalanine, the CDR3 has a length of 15 residues. This entry keeps only the CDR3 DNA: 45 bases, framed from base 1. From the germline V gene (reference sequence), CDR1 is LNHDA and CDR2 is SQIVND.